These 20 T cell receptor beta chains share one sample of origin, sequenced in a study of cytomegalovirus exposure and HLA in healthy donors. 13 Jbeta primers and 60 Vbeta primers were used for the PCR. The method was immunoSEQ multiplex PCR; TCRdb's version includes in-frame clones alone and lacks a portion of them. The profile shows under 110,000 clones, 71% of them singletons. The sample comprised PBMCs. Receptors originate from a female donor in good health and CMV-seronegative.

This sequence joins TRBV30 and TRBJ2-5; 9 bases fit TRBD1. Germline CDR1 is GTSNPN and CDR2 is SVGIG (reference sequence). The CDR3 consists of 14 residues. With 1 base clipped from V and 2 bases from J, the junction kept 2 bases outside the gene matches. The chain's CDR3 is CAWSGDREQETQYF. Here the CDR3 DNA reads TGTGCCTGGAGTGGGGACAGGGAACAAGAGACCCAGTACTTC. Looking up the rest from reference TRBV30 and TRBJ2-5 gives the full variable domain: SQTIHQWPATLVQPVGSPLSLECTVEGTSNPNLYWYRQAAGRGLQLLFYSVGIGQISSEVPQNLSASRPQDRQFILSSKKLLLSDSGFYLCAWSGDREQETQYFGPGTRLLVL.

The V gene is TRBV7-8, the J gene TRBJ2-5, with 7 bases identical to TRBD1. The germline CDR1 and CDR2 sequences are SGHVS and FQNEAQ. CDR3 length: 16 residues. Trimming at V came to 5 bases and at J to 4 bases, leaving 13 bases not matched to a gene. The CDR3 here is CASSPTTGVGRETQYF. The CDR3 bases are TGTGCCAGCAGCCCGACCACAGGGGTTGGAAGAGAGACCCAGTACTTC.

The V and J genes are TRBV11-2 and TRBJ2-7, with a possible D match to TRBD1 (5 bases). V dropped 1 base and J dropped 2 bases, with 12 bases sitting between them. The CDR3 covers 15 residues. Germline assignment: CDR1 SGHAT and CDR2 FQNNGV. CDR3 DNA: TGTGCCAGCAGCTTAGGACAGACCTTCCCCTACGAGCAGTACTTC. Translated, it gives CASSLGQTFPYEQYF.

The rearrangement uses TRBV15 and TRBJ2-3; no clear D. CDR1 is LNHNV, CDR2 YYDKDF, per germline (reference sequence). The length of the CDR3 is 16 residues. V was pared by 0 bases and J by 6 bases, with 16 bases between. This CDR3 is CATSRDKLRSGDTQYF. The CDR3 DNA reads TGTGCCACCAGCAGAGATAAGCTAAGGAGTGGGGATACGCAGTATTTT.

The chain uses TRBV19 and TRBJ2-3; TRBD2 matches 9 bases. Trimming cost V 8 bases and J 7 bases; bases outside gene matches: 7. This CDR3 is built from 13 residues. Germline V gene sequence: CDR1 LNHDA, CDR2 SQIVND (reference sequence). The CDR3 loop reads CASGTSLGNTQYF. Written as DNA, the CDR3 is TGTGCCAGTGGGACTAGCCTCGGGAATACGCAGTATTTT.

The chain uses TRBV27 and TRBJ2-1; D ambiguous. The germline V gene encodes CDR1 MNHEY and CDR2 SMNVEV (reference sequence). V dropped 5 bases and J dropped 9 bases, with 23 bases sitting between them. This CDR3 comprises 16 residues. The CDR3 DNA follows: TGTGCCAGCAGTCCCTTTATCTCCGTACCCTATGGTGAGCAGTTCTTC. The encoded protein is CASSPFISVPYGEQFF.

CDR3 DNA: TGTGCCAGCAGCTTATCAGGACAGGTGAACACTGAAGCTTTCTTT. Its translation: CASSLSGQVNTEAFF. V gene TRBV7-9 combines with J gene TRBJ1-1; 7 bases fit TRBD1. V trimming: 2 bases; J trimming: 0 bases; junction bases outside the gene matches: 3. The CDR3 is 15 amino acids. Germline V gene sequence: CDR1 SEHNR, CDR2 FQNEAQ (reference sequence).

The gene calls are TRBV4-1 and TRBJ2-5; D unclear. The CDR3 runs 14 residues. Trimming pared 2 bases from V and 7 bases from J, leaving 14 bases between. Germline V gene data show CDR1 as MGHRA and CDR2 as YSYEKL. The DNA for the CDR3 is TGCGCCAGCAGCCAATTACTCCCTACGGGGACCCAGTACTTC. Protein product: CASSQLLPTGTQYF.

This clone is a singleton in its sample. The chain links TRBV27 to TRBJ1-2, with TRBD1 matching over 11 bases. CDR1 and CDR2 (germline): MNHEY, SMNVEV (reference sequence). V shed 6 bases, J shed 8 bases, and the junction held 11 bases outside the gene matches. This CDR3 contains 15 residues. CDR3 bases: TGTGCCAGCAGGGCTCCGGGACAGGGGGTACTGGGCTACACCTTC. Translating it yields CASRAPGQGVLGYTF.

The V gene is TRBV7-2, the J gene TRBJ2-2, with TRBD2 matching over 12 bases. Per the germline V gene, CDR1 is SGHTA and CDR2 is FQGNSA. V lost 4 bases, J lost 2 bases, and 5 bases stayed unmatched. The length of the CDR3 is 17 residues. For the CDR3, the DNA is TGTGCCAGCAGCTCCGCTAGCGGGAGGGTTAACACCGGGGAGCTGTTTTTT. Encoded protein: CASSSASGRVNTGELFF. Based on the CDR3 plus reference TRBV7-2 and TRBJ2-2, the full variable domain is GAGVSQSPSNKVTEKGKDVELRCDPISGHTALYWYRQSLGQGLEFLIYFQGNSAPDKSGLPSDRFSAERTGGSVSTLTIQRTQQEDSAVYLCASSSASGRVNTGELFFGEGSRLTVL.

This clone has just a few counts. The V gene is TRBV5-1, the J gene TRBJ2-3, with D possibly TRBD1 on 6 matching bases. Trimming pared 0 bases from V and 5 bases from J, leaving 10 bases between. The length of the CDR3 is 14 residues. Germline V gene data show CDR1 as SGHRS and CDR2 as YFSETQ. CDR3 loop: CASSLVTGRDTQYF. The DNA of the CDR3 is TGCGCCAGCAGCTTGGTTACAGGGCGAGATACGCAGTATTTT.

This chain connects TRBV30 to TRBJ1-2; no clear D gene. V lost 4 bases and J lost 0, with 6 bases in between. The CDR3 consists of 12 residues. CDR1 and CDR2 from the germline V gene are GTSNPN and SVGIG (reference sequence). CDR3 loop: CAWNEANYGYTF. The CDR3, as DNA: TGTGCCTGGAATGAGGCTAACTATGGCTACACCTTC.

This clone was recorded a few times. The V gene is TRBV5-1, the J gene TRBJ1-1, with unresolved D. Trimming removed 4 bases from V and 3 bases from J, with 19 bases in between. The CDR3 contains 16 residues. Germline CDR1 and CDR2: SGHRS and YFSETQ. The CDR3 sequence: CASSPTPVRIDTEAFF. The CDR3 DNA follows: TGCGCCAGCAGCCCCACACCTGTGAGGATTGACACTGAAGCTTTCTTT. The full variable domain, rest sourced from reference TRBV5-1 and TRBJ1-1, is KAGVTQTPRYLIKTRGQQVTLSCSPISGHRSVSWYQQTPGQGLQFLFEYFSETQRNKGNFPGRFSGRQFSNSRSEMNVSTLELGDSALYLCASSPTPVRIDTEAFFGQGTRLTVV.

This chain uses TRBV6-5 with TRBJ2-1, with 7 nucleotides matching TRBD2. Germline CDR1 and CDR2: MNHEY and SVGAGI. With V trimmed by 7 bases and J by 7 bases, 7 bases remained unmatched. CDR3 length: 13 amino acids. The CDR3 DNA reads as TGTGCCAGCAACCCGCGGGAGTGGAATGAGCAGTTCTTC. Amino acids: CASNPREWNEQFF.

The chain joins TRBV6-5 to TRBJ2-2; 9 nucleotides line up with TRBD1. The CDR3 sequence is 15 residues long. V lost 6 bases, J lost 3 bases, and 5 bases stayed unmatched. In germline, CDR1 is MNHEY, CDR2 SVGAGI. The chain's CDR3 is CASRLQGAYTGELFF. Written as DNA, the CDR3 is TGTGCCAGCAGACTACAGGGGGCGTACACCGGGGAGCTGTTTTTT.

This chain connects TRBV25-1 to TRBJ2-5; 10 bases are a match to TRBD1. This CDR3 has 15 residues. Germline CDR1 and CDR2: MGHDK and SYGVNS. V trimming: 3 bases; J trimming: 2 bases; junction bases outside the gene matches: 3. CDR3 bases: TGTGCCAGCAGTGATGAGGACAGGGGGCAAGAGACCCAGTACTTC. As protein: CASSDEDRGQETQYF. Full variable domain (remainder filled in from reference TRBV25-1 and TRBJ2-5): EADIYQTPRYLVIGTGKKITLECSQTMGHDKMYWYQQDPGMELHLIHYSYGVNSTEKGDLSSESTVSRIRTEHFPLTLESARPSHTSQYLCASSDEDRGQETQYFGPGTRLLVL.

The rearrangement joins TRBV4-3 to TRBJ2-1; no clear D gene. The germline V gene has CDR1 LGHNA and CDR2 YSLEER. Trimming took off 3 bases at V and 0 bases at J, with 12 bases between the two ends. CDR3 size: 16 residues. DNA of the CDR3: TGCGCCAGCAGCCATTCTCAGGCGAGCTCCTACAATGAGCAGTTCTTC. Its translation is CASSHSQASSYNEQFF.

The CDR3 reads CASSEGLAGAGGYEQYF. CDR3 sequence (DNA): TGTGCCAGCAGTGAAGGACTAGCGGGAGCGGGGGGCTACGAGCAGTACTTC. The rearrangement joins TRBV6-1 to TRBJ2-7; TRBD2 agrees at 12 bases. CDR3 length: 17 residues. Germline-derived CDR1 and CDR2 are MNHNS and SASEGT. V dropped 1 base and J dropped 3; count of bases not matched to a gene: 7.

This rearrangement joins TRBV5-1 to TRBJ2-1; 7 bases align to TRBD2. CDR1 and CDR2 (germline): SGHRS, YFSETQ. This CDR3 has 14 residues. Germline trimming cut 2 bases from V and 6 bases from J; bases unmatched to any gene: 5. The CDR3 coding sequence is TGCGCCAGCAGCTTTGGGACTACCATCAATGAGCAGTTCTTC. It yields the protein CASSFGTTINEQFF.

The V gene is TRBV4-1, the J gene TRBJ2-5, with 9 nucleotides matching TRBD2. Matching the DNA end better, TRBJ2-7 makes the J call doubtful. Germline-derived CDR1 and CDR2 are MGHRA and YSYEKL. The CDR3 runs to 15 residues. The CDR3 protein is CASSQLTSGYYEQYF. CDR3 DNA sequence: TGCGCCAGCAGCCAGTTGACTAGCGGATACTACGAGCAGTACTTC.